The 5 T cell receptor beta chains below all came from one sample that was sequenced in a study of shared clonotypes between healthy human individuals. The assay was immunoSEQ multiplex PCR, and TCRdb's table has in-frame clones only and misses some. Seen here are about 2 million clones, roughly 96% observed once, and the top ten hold 0.1% to 0.15%. The material sequenced was naive CD4+ T cells sorted from blood. Subset meaning: CD45RA+ positively selected. These receptor sequences come from a young man in good health.

This clone was detected only once. The chain uses TRBV28 and TRBJ1-6, with D perhaps matching TRBD1 (5 bases). Trimming took 7 bases from V and 5 from J, leaving 12 bases between them. CDR3 length equals 14 residues. Germline V gives CDR1 MDHEN, CDR2 SYDVKM. The CDR3 protein is CASTRQSNNSPLHF. CDR3 coding DNA: TGTGCCAGCACCAGACAGAGCAATAATTCACCCCTCCACTTT.

The V gene is TRBV19, the J gene TRBJ2-3, with D possibly matching TRBD1 (5 bases). V gave up 6 bases and J gave up 4 bases, with 14 bases separating them. Per germline, CDR1 LNHDA and CDR2 SQIVND (reference sequence). CDR3 size: 14 residues. The DNA for the CDR3 is TGTGCCAGTAGGTCCTCTGGGGCCGCAGATACGCAGTATTTT. It translates to CASRSSGAADTQYF. Supplemented by reference TRBV19 and TRBJ2-3, the full variable domain reads DGGITQSPKYLFRKEGQNVTLSCEQNLNHDAMYWYRQDPGQGLRLIYYSQIVNDFQKGDIAEGYSVSREKKESFPLTVTSAQKNPTAFYLCASRSSGAADTQYFGPGTRLTVL.

Of note for this clone: This same CDR3 is encoded by further DNA sequences in the sample. V is TRBV28 and J is TRBJ1-2; D gene uncertain. V was cut by 2 bases and J by 4 bases, with 11 bases left in between. Germline V CDR1 and CDR2: MDHEN, SYDVKM. This CDR3 region has 14 residues. The CDR3 protein is CASSLGGQGYGYTF. DNA for the CDR3: TGTGCCAGCAGTTTAGGAGGGCAAGGCTATGGCTACACCTTC.

CDR3 coding DNA: TGTGCCAGCATAAGGCAGGGAAGCACCGGGGAGCTGTTTTTT. Amino acid sequence: CASIRQGSTGELFF. The chain combines TRBV6-5 with TRBJ2-2; weak D call: TRBD1 (5 bases). V was cut by 7 bases and J by 4 bases, with 13 bases left in between. Germline V gives CDR1 MNHEY, CDR2 SVGAGI. The CDR3 loop spans 14 amino acids.

The chain combines TRBV9 with TRBJ1-4, with 7 bases aligning to TRBD1. Unmatched junction bases numbered 6, after V lost 3 bases and J lost 7 bases. Per germline, CDR1 SGDLS and CDR2 YYNGEE. There are 14 residues in the CDR3. CDR3 amino acids: CASSATGSGEKLFF. The CDR3 bases are TGTGCCAGCAGCGCGACAGGGTCCGGTGAAAAACTGTTTTTT.